The source of this TCR beta chain is a study of early T cells in non-severe SARS-CoV-2 infection. Whole-study context: Unsorted whole blood bulk RNA was sequenced, with unpaired chains.

TCRdb re-called the 5' RACE reads with MiXCR, one entry per CDR3 protein. The sample consists of tens of thousands of distinct CDR3 sequences, about 3.7% of them appearing once. This clonotype came up many times. Germline assignment: CDR1 MNHEY and CDR2 SMNVEV (reference sequence). CDR3 length equals 13 residues. V was clipped by 2 bases and J by 4 bases, with 3 bases between them. The genes are TRBV27 and TRBJ2-6; D is undetermined. The sample consisted of whole blood. The clonotype comes from an adult who was a healthcare worker with PCR-confirmed SARS-CoV-2 infection or an uninfected control (not recorded which). CDR3 bases: TGTGCCAGCAGTTTAATCGGGGCCAACGTCCTGACTTTC. Translating it yields CASSLIGANVLTF.